This entry lists 27 T cell receptor beta chains sequenced from one sample in a study of T cell repertoires in cytomegalovirus infection. TCRdb itself ran the reads through MiXCR, one entry per CDR3 protein. The sample lists hundreds of thousands of distinct CDR3 sequences, roughly 34% occurring once. These receptors' antigens are unknown. Sequencing was performed on cultured PBMCs, taken from culture after CMV antigen stimulation. Every receptor here comes from a human donor in good health (CMV status not recorded). Some clones in this sample may be carry-over from other donors' samples.

This clonotype was recorded a few times. The chain couples TRBV18 to TRBJ2-1, with TRBD1 identical over 8 bases. CDR3 length: 15 amino acids. In germline, CDR1 is KGHSH, CDR2 LQKENI. The J segment lost 2 bases and the V segment lost 6 bases, leaving 6 bases of the junction unmatched. The DNA for the CDR3 is TGTGCCAGCTCGGCAGGACAGGGCCCCTACAATGAGCAGTTCTTC. Translation: CASSAGQGPYNEQFF.

The table lists this clonotype with a few counts. The chain combines TRBV7-9 with TRBJ2-5; a weak D match, TRBD2 (6 bases). V was trimmed by 5 bases and J by 3 bases, leaving 19 bases between them. In germline, CDR1 is SEHNR, CDR2 FQNEAQ (reference sequence). The CDR3 totals 16 residues. The chain's CDR3 is CASSAPPGLTKETQYF. The CDR3 DNA follows: TGTGCCAGCAGCGCACCACCGGGACTCACCAAAGAGACCCAGTACTTC.

The rearrangement links TRBV7-2 to TRBJ2-1; tentative D call: TRBD2 (6 bases). The germline V gene encodes CDR1 SGHTA and CDR2 FQGNSA. The CDR3 contains 16 residues. V was trimmed by 0 bases and J by 8 bases, leaving 17 bases between them. The CDR3 DNA is TGTGCCAGCAGCTTAGCCAGACTAGGCCCCACGGATGAGCAGTTCTTC. Protein: CASSLARLGPTDEQFF. The variable domain in full, completed from reference TRBV7-2 and TRBJ2-1, reads GAGVSQSPSNKVTEKGKDVELRCDPISGHTALYWYRQSLGQGLEFLIYFQGNSAPDKSGLPSDRFSAERTGGSVSTLTIQRTQQEDSAVYLCASSLARLGPTDEQFFGPGTRLTVL.

This clonotype has just a few counts. The chain has TRBV7-9 and TRBJ2-5; 9 nucleotides match TRBD2. Germline CDR1 SEHNR, CDR2 FQNEAQ (reference sequence). CDR3 size: 15 residues. V was pared by 2 bases and J by 3 bases, with 4 bases of the junction left unmatched. CDR3 protein: CASSLWVAGEETQYF. The CDR3 DNA reads as TGTGCCAGCAGCTTATGGGTAGCGGGAGAAGAGACCCAGTACTTC.

This clonotype was seen only a few times. The V call is TRBV7-2, the J call TRBJ2-1; D is ambiguous. The CDR3 sequence is 16 residues long. The germline V gene has CDR1 SGHTA and CDR2 FQGNSA. The V and J ends lost 1 base and 8 bases respectively, with 18 bases between them. The CDR3 reads CASSLVGSPPGDEQFF. The CDR3 DNA is TGTGCCAGCAGCTTAGTGGGTAGCCCCCCAGGCGATGAGCAGTTCTTC.

The rearrangement joins TRBV12-3 or TRBV12-4 to TRBJ2-5, with D perhaps matching TRBD2 (6 bases). V was cut by 5 bases and J by 0 bases, with 10 bases left in between. The CDR3 spans 14 residues. The CDR3 here is CASSGGDYQETQYF. CDR3 sequence (DNA): TGTGCCAGCAGTGGCGGGGATTACCAAGAGACCCAGTACTTC.

This clonotype was detected only a few times. The chain couples TRBV6-1 to TRBJ2-1, with 8 bases lining up with TRBD2. Germline V gives CDR1 MNHNS, CDR2 SASEGT. V lost 6 bases, J lost 7 bases, and 11 bases stayed unmatched. This CDR3 spans 15 amino acids. CDR3 sequence: CASSPLTGTRNEQFF. CDR3 bases: TGTGCCAGCAGCCCACTGACCGGGACTAGAAATGAGCAGTTCTTC.

The table lists this clonotype with a count of one. The chain carries TRBV9 and TRBJ2-7; maybe TRBD1 (5 bases). Trimming took off 0 bases at V and 1 base at J, with 11 bases between the two ends. The CDR3 sequence is 15 residues long. Germline CDR1 SGDLS, CDR2 YYNGEE. CDR3 protein: CASSVEWGGSYEQYF. Written as DNA, the CDR3 is TGTGCCAGCAGCGTAGAATGGGGCGGATCCTACGAGCAGTACTTC.

This rearrangement joins TRBV7-3 to TRBJ2-3; D call uncertain. Germline values: CDR1 SGHTA, CDR2 FQGTGA. V was pared by 1 base and J by 1 base, with 6 bases between. The CDR3 contains 14 residues. The CDR3 nucleotides read TGTGCCAGCAGCTTAAATCTTCGCACAGATACGCAGTATTTT. Its protein product is CASSLNLRTDTQYF.

This chain joins TRBV6-5 and TRBJ2-7; no definite D call. The germline CDR1 and CDR2 sequences are MNHEY and SVGAGI. The CDR3 length is 14 residues. Trimming left V 0 bases short and J 5 bases short, with 11 bases between. The CDR3 bases are TGTGCCAGCAGTTACTCGGGCCCCGGCAACGAGCAGTACGTC. It translates to CASSYSGPGNEQYV.

The chain carries TRBV12-3 or TRBV12-4 and TRBJ2-1; no clear D gene. The length of the CDR3 is 12 residues. Trimming stripped 7 bases from V and 6 bases from J, with 10 bases between. The CDR3 region has the DNA TGTGCCAGCAATACGTTGCTCAATGAGCAGTTCTTC. Protein: CASNTLLNEQFF.

This CDR3 is CATSTSASSYNEQFF. CDR3 nucleotides: TGTGCCACCAGCACGTCGGCTAGCTCCTACAATGAGCAGTTCTTC. The chain combines TRBV15 with TRBJ2-1, with unresolved D. V dropped 4 bases and J dropped 0 bases, with 10 bases sitting between them. The CDR3 is made up of 15 amino acids. Germline assignment: CDR1 LNHNV and CDR2 YYDKDF (reference sequence).

V is TRBV7-6 and J is TRBJ1-6; tentative D call: TRBD1 (5 bases). CDR1 is SGHVS and CDR2 is FNYEAQ in the germline V gene. The CDR3 consists of 17 residues. Trimming shortened V by 1 base and J by 4 bases, and 14 bases separated the two germline ends. CDR3 DNA sequence: TGTGCCAGCAGCTTAGGCGGAGGGTCAGGGTATAATTCACCCCTCCACTTT. Its translation: CASSLGGGSGYNSPLHF.

CDR3 sequence: CASRHSLLPRVGYTF. DNA for the CDR3: TGTGCCAGCAGACATTCGCTCCTACCAAGGGTAGGCTACACCTTC. The V gene is TRBV7-3, the J gene TRBJ1-2; D uncertain. Germline V gene lookup returns CDR1 SGHTA and CDR2 FQGTGA. The V end lost 6 bases, the J end lost 8 bases, and 22 bases lay between the germline ends. CDR3 length: 15 amino acids.

The chain uses TRBV11-2 and TRBJ1-5; tentative D call: TRBD1 (5 bases). V lost 5 bases and J lost 9, with 17 bases in between. Germline CDR1 is SGHAT and CDR2 is FQNNGV. The CDR3 length is 14 residues. The DNA of the CDR3 is TGTGCCAGCAGCCCCGACCCCCAAGGGGTGCCCCAGCATTTT. Amino acid sequence: CASSPDPQGVPQHF.

This clonotype was recorded once. A read error is possible here, since a much larger clone lies one base away. The J gene is TRBJ2-3, the V gene TRBV7-2, with D unresolved. This CDR3 is 16 amino acids long. The germline V gene has CDR1 SGHTA and CDR2 FQGNSA. CDR3 sequence: CAGSLREDGWSDTQYF. Here the CDR3 DNA reads TGTGCCGGCAGCTTAAGAGAGGACGGATGGAGTGATACGCAGTATTTT.

The chain couples TRBV20-1 to TRBJ2-3, with 8 bases lining up with TRBD2. The V segment lost 5 bases and the J segment 6 bases; nucleotides outside the gene matches: 10. This CDR3 comprises 14 residues. The germline CDR1 and CDR2 sequences are DFQATT and SNEGSKA (reference sequence). The CDR3 nucleotides read TGCAGTGCTCCTCCCTCGGCGGGAGGTGATACGCAGTATTTT. As protein: CSAPPSAGGDTQYF.

The chain carries TRBV19 and TRBJ2-7, with 8 positions matching TRBD2. The germline V gene has CDR1 LNHDA and CDR2 SQIVND (reference sequence). The CDR3 is made up of 16 amino acids. V shed 5 bases, J shed 0 bases, and the junction held 9 bases outside the gene matches. The CDR3 DNA sequence: TGTGCCAGTAGTCACGCGGGGGGCCGGAGCTCCTACGAGCAGTACTTC. This gives the protein CASSHAGGRSSYEQYF.

This clonotype showed up just a few times. This chain joins TRBV7-9 and TRBJ2-4, with TRBD2 matching 11 bases. The CDR3 covers 17 residues. The germline V gene encodes CDR1 SEHNR and CDR2 FQNEAQ (reference sequence). Unmatched junction bases numbered 6, after V lost 3 bases and J lost 2 bases. This chain's CDR3 is CASSLRTSGSPKNIQYF. CDR3 bases: TGTGCCAGCAGCTTGCGCACTAGCGGGAGTCCCAAAAACATTCAGTACTTC.

This chain uses TRBV19 with TRBJ1-1; no clear D. Trimming pared 0 bases from V and 10 bases from J, leaving 12 bases between. CDR3 length equals 13 residues. Per germline, CDR1 LNHDA and CDR2 SQIVND (reference sequence). CDR3 DNA sequence: TGTGCCAGTAGTATAGACACTACAATAGGAGCTTTCTTT. Encoded protein: CASSIDTTIGAFF.

The chain has TRBV7-4 and TRBJ2-1; weak D call: TRBD1 (5 bases). This CDR3 region has 16 residues. In germline, CDR1 is SGHVT, CDR2 SQSDAQ. V was trimmed by 5 bases and J by 2 bases, leaving 16 bases between them. The CDR3 is CASSPPLTDAYNEQFF. Here the CDR3 DNA reads TGTGCCAGCAGCCCTCCTTTGACAGACGCCTACAATGAGCAGTTCTTC. The full variable domain, in which reference TRBV7-4 and TRBJ2-1 provide the parts outside the CDR3, is GAGVSQSPRYKVAKRGRDVALRCDSISGHVTLYWYRQTLGQGSEVLTYSQSDAQRDKSGRPSGRFSAERPERSVSTLKIQRTEQGDSAVYLCASSPPLTDAYNEQFFGPGTRLTVL.

The chain has TRBV7-2 and TRBJ1-6, with TRBD1 identical over 8 bases. CDR1 SGHTA and CDR2 FQGNSA come from the germline V gene. V lost 4 bases, J lost 6 bases, and 8 bases stayed unmatched. The CDR3 covers 16 residues. CDR3 DNA sequence: TGTGCCAGCAGCTCGAGGACAGGGTTGAGTAATTCACCCCTCCACTTT. Its translation is CASSSRTGLSNSPLHF.

This sequence joins TRBV11-2 and TRBJ2-1; 9 nucleotides match TRBD1. From germline, CDR1 is SGHAT and CDR2 FQNNGV. CDR3 length equals 16 residues. The J segment lost 4 bases and the V segment lost 4 bases, leaving 8 bases of the junction unmatched. CDR3 nucleotides: TGTGCCAGCAGCTCCGGGACAGGGTTTGGGTACAATGAGCAGTTCTTC. It encodes CASSSGTGFGYNEQFF. Full variable domain (rest looked up from reference TRBV11-2 and TRBJ2-1): EAGVAQSPRYKIIEKRQSVAFWCNPISGHATLYWYQQILGQGPKLLIQFQNNGVVDDSQLPKDRFSAERLKGVDSTLKIQPAKLEDSAVYLCASSSGTGFGYNEQFFGPGTRLTVL.

The chain carries TRBV7-6 and TRBJ2-1, with TRBD2 matching 14 bases. CDR1 and CDR2 from the germline V gene are SGHVS and FNYEAQ. The CDR3 sequence is 15 residues long. V lost 5 bases to trimming and J lost 7 bases; unmatched junction nucleotides: 4. The CDR3 is CASSARLAGGNEQFF. CDR3 sequence (DNA): TGTGCCAGCAGCGCCAGACTAGCGGGAGGGAATGAGCAGTTCTTC.

The CDR3: CASSSGGDTRTDTQYF. The DNA for the CDR3 is TGTGCCAGCAGCTCCGGGGGAGACACTCGCACAGATACGCAGTATTTT. The rearrangement joins TRBV11-2 to TRBJ2-3, with a tentative D call TRBD2 (6 bases). The V gene lost 4 bases and the J gene lost 1 base, with 15 bases spanning the gap. The CDR3 totals 16 residues. The V gene's germline CDR1 is SGHAT and CDR2 FQNNGV.

Many counts were recorded for this clonotype. The gene calls are TRBV12-3 or TRBV12-4 and TRBJ1-3, with D perhaps matching TRBD1 (6 bases). The length of the CDR3 is 15 residues. Trimming left V 6 bases short and J 1 base short, with 13 bases between. Here the CDR3 DNA reads TGTGCCAGCAGACGCAGGGGAGGTTCTGGAAACACCATATATTTT. Protein product: CASRRRGGSGNTIYF.

The rearrangement joins TRBV5-6 to TRBJ2-5, with a tentative D call TRBD1 (5 bases). The CDR3 extends over 13 amino acids. V shed 4 bases and J shed 4 bases, with 11 bases lying between them. In germline, CDR1 is SGHDT, CDR2 YYEEEE. The chain's CDR3 is CASSRRRGETQYF. The CDR3 DNA follows: TGTGCCAGCAGCCGCCGTAGGGGAGAGACCCAGTACTTC. Together with reference TRBV5-6 and TRBJ2-5, the CDR3 gives the full variable domain: DAGVTQSPTHLIKTRGQQVTLRCSPKSGHDTVSWYQQALGQGPQFIFQYYEEEERQRGNFPDRFSGHQFPNYSSELNVNALLLGDSALYLCASSRRRGETQYFGPGTRLLVL.